This T cell receptor beta chain was documented in a study of blood T cells in healthy people across ages. Study-level results: Naive T cell percentage and TCR beta diversity correlated strongly.

A word on this clonotype: Its antigen remains unknown.

The CDR3 totals 17 residues. The V and J ends lost 2 bases and 2 bases, in that order; junction bases with no gene match: 5. Germline V lookup: CDR1 SGHRS, CDR2 YFSETQ. For the second PCR, which ran for roughly 7 to 11 cycles, a sample-barcoded 5' primer and a J-beta primer mix were used. A tag from a template-switch adaptor with 12 random nucleotides marked each cDNA molecule. TCRdb reprocessed the 5' RACE reads via MiXCR and lists one record per CDR3 protein. The data contain about 1.7 million distinct CDR3 sequences, 25% to 30% of them singletons. The sequencing sample was made of blood. The chain recombines TRBV5-1 with TRBJ2-6; the match to TRBD1 covers 9 bases. The TCR originated in a woman in her 30s in good health. CDR3 bases: TGCGCCAGCAGCTTTGGGACAGGGTTCACTGGGGCCAACGTCCTGACTTTC. Translating it yields CASSFGTGFTGANVLTF.